This T cell receptor (beta chain) stems from a study of radiotherapy plus CTLA-4 blockade in lung cancer. Study-level background: Objective responses were recorded in about 18% of patients, with disease control recorded in 25% to 40%. Notes on the study in general: After treatment with radiotherapy plus ipilimumab, TCR clones that came from the tumor expanded in blood. Early clonal dynamics of blood T cells, together with interferon-beta, were reported as the best response predictor.

Those with chemo-refractory metastatic non-small-cell lung cancer were treated with focal radiation combined with CTLA-4 blockade using ipilimumab. The CDR3 consists of 16 residues. V trimming: 2 bases; J trimming: 4 bases; junction bases outside the gene matches: 8. The germline CDR1 and CDR2 sequences are SGHNT and YYREEE (reference sequence). With regard to this clone: Its matching antigen is unknown.

Only in-frame clones appear in the TCRdb table, and some are missing; sequencing was by immunoSEQ multiplex PCR. The sample lists roughly 60,000 clones; around 76% were seen once. This specimen was peripheral blood, taken from a patient treated with radiotherapy plus ipilimumab. The TCR was taken from a human donor with non-small cell lung cancer who had a complete response to radiotherapy plus ipilimumab. The chain is built from TRBV5-4 and TRBJ2-1; 8 positions match TRBD1. The CDR3 DNA sequence: TGTGCCAGCAGCTTAAGGCCACAGGGGGTTTACAATGAGCAGTTCTTC. This codes for CASSLRPQGVYNEQFF.